This T cell receptor (beta chain) was found in a study of patients and donors after allogeneic stem cell transplantation. The CDR3 spans 15 residues. V was clipped by 5 bases and J by 9 bases; unmatched bases: 13. The germline gives CDR1 DFQATT, CDR2 SNEGSKA (reference sequence). TCRdb reprocessed the RT-PCR reads via MiXCR and lists one record per CDR3 protein. The profile covers roughly 200,000 distinct CDR3 sequences, with about 37% appearing a single time and roughly 10% taken by the ten largest. The sequencing sample was made of blood, either unsorted or a sorted T cell fraction (not recorded which). The receptor was isolated from a human donor who was either an allogeneic HSCT recipient or a stem cell or donor lymphocyte infusion donor (not recorded which). It is not recorded whose cells these are; they may come from a transplant donor. The chain is built from TRBV20-1 and TRBJ1-6, with 7 bases identical to TRBD1. The CDR3 loop reads CSARAQGPESSPLHF. In nucleotides, the CDR3 is TGCAGTGCTCGAGCACAGGGGCCGGAGAGTTCACCCCTCCACTTT.